The present T cell receptor (beta chain) was sequenced within a study of Ad26.COV2.S vaccination and SARS-CoV-2 variants. Study-level information: The study gave Ad26.COV2.S intramuscularly, once or twice 56 days apart.

Remarks on this clone: Its antigen is not identified.

Produced via immunoSEQ multiplex PCR; TCRdb's table is partial and in-frame only. The repertoire consists of 400,000 to 450,000 clones, with approximately 92% occurring once and the leading ten covering 9.5% to 15%. Study-level results: Placebo recipients and vaccine recipients were similar in non-spike TCR breadth.

Indicated treatment: some 20 received Ad26.COV2.S at low or high dose, single or two shots; 5 received placebo; per-sample allocation not given. All samples were drawn on day 63, counting from the first vaccine or placebo injection. The TCR was taken from a person between 18 and 59 years old who received the Ad26.COV2.S COVID-19 vaccine or a placebo. Specimen: peripheral blood, collected in a trial of Ad26.COV2.S vaccine versus placebo.

This chain's CDR3 is CASSYGGLAASTDTQYF. DNA of the CDR3: TGTGCCAGCAGTTACGGGGGACTAGCGGCTAGCACAGATACGCAGTATTTT. This chain connects TRBV6-2 or TRBV6-3 to TRBJ2-3; 11 positions match TRBD2. The germline CDR1 and CDR2 sequences are MNHEY and SVGEGT. J lost 0 bases, V lost 2 bases, and 4 bases had no gene match. CDR3 length: 17 residues.